A single sample gave rise to the 21 T cell receptor beta chains below, sequenced in a study of blood T cell repertoires in COVID-19. The method was immunoSEQ multiplex PCR; TCRdb's version includes in-frame clones alone and lacks a portion of them. The sample shows 170,000 or so clones, roughly 84% of them seen only once. The sequencing sample was made of peripheral blood. These receptors all stem from a man aged 18 to 29 with active or convalescent COVID-19.

J is TRBJ1-2 and V is TRBV3-1 (or the pseudogene TRBV3-2), with TRBD1 matching over 7 bases. CDR3 size: 14 residues. Germline CDR1 LGHDT, CDR2 YNNKEL (reference sequence). V lost 4 bases to trimming and J lost 8 bases; unmatched junction nucleotides: 10. The chain's CDR3 is CASSRVDRDDGYTF. The DNA for the CDR3 is TGTGCCAGCAGCCGAGTAGACAGGGACGACGGCTACACCTTC.

This chain uses TRBV11-2 with TRBJ2-3; 11 positions agree with TRBD2. The CDR3 totals 16 residues. J gave up 4 bases and V 3 bases, and 6 bases lay outside the gene matches. CDR1 and CDR2 (germline): SGHAT, FQNNGV. The CDR3 here is CASSLLAGGTADTQYF. The CDR3 nucleotides read TGTGCCAGCAGCTTGCTAGCGGGGGGCACCGCAGATACGCAGTATTTT.

The chain links TRBV6-1 to TRBJ2-1, with TRBD2 matching 14 bases. This CDR3 comprises 17 residues. Per germline, CDR1 MNHNS and CDR2 SASEGT. The V and J ends lost 4 bases and 7 bases, in that order; junction bases with no gene match: 9. Here the CDR3 reads CASSAPLGTSGRNEQFF. The CDR3 DNA is TGTGCCAGCAGTGCACCTCTAGGGACTAGCGGGAGAAATGAGCAGTTCTTC.

This chain uses TRBV9 with TRBJ1-1, with 8 bases fitting TRBD1. The CDR3 runs 14 residues. V was clipped by 3 bases and J by 4 bases; unmatched bases: 5. Germline CDR1 SGDLS, CDR2 YYNGEE. In DNA form, the CDR3 reads TGTGCCAGCAGCGCCCTACAGGGGGGCACTGAAGCTTTCTTT. The encoded protein is CASSALQGGTEAFF.

This clone has just a few counts. The J gene is TRBJ2-7, the V gene TRBV7-9, with TRBD2 matching 10 bases. Germline V gene data show CDR1 as SEHNR and CDR2 as FQNEAQ (reference sequence). The CDR3 spans 15 residues. The V segment lost 8 bases and the J segment 7 bases; nucleotides outside the gene matches: 14. The CDR3 region is CASAIGTSDGGEQYF. The CDR3 nucleotides read TGTGCCAGCGCAATCGGGACTAGCGACGGTGGGGAGCAGTACTTC.

V is TRBV30 and J is TRBJ2-7, with D possibly matching TRBD1 (5 bases). This CDR3 is 12 amino acids long. V dropped 2 bases and J dropped 3 bases, with 8 bases sitting between them. CDR1 and CDR2 from the germline V gene are GTSNPN and SVGIG (reference sequence). The CDR3 reads CAWSSRVYEQYF. For the CDR3, the DNA is TGTGCCTGGAGTAGCAGGGTCTACGAGCAGTACTTC.

This chain links TRBV18 with TRBJ2-1; 7 bases fit TRBD1. CDR3 size: 14 residues. Trimming cost V 2 bases and J 5 bases; bases outside gene matches: 3. Looked up from germline, CDR1 is KGHSH and CDR2 is LQKENI. The CDR3 sequence: CASSPYGQDNEQFF. The CDR3 DNA is TGTGCCAGCTCACCATATGGACAGGACAATGAGCAGTTCTTC.

This chain joins TRBV28 and TRBJ2-7; TRBD2 matches 11 bases. With V trimmed by 5 bases and J by 2 bases, 5 bases remained unmatched. Looked up from germline, CDR1 is MDHEN and CDR2 is SYDVKM. The CDR3 spans 15 residues. CDR3 coding DNA: TGTGCCAGCAGTCTAGCGGGGGGTGGCGCCTACGAGCAGTACTTC. Residues: CASSLAGGGAYEQYF. Drawing the rest from reference TRBV28 and TRBJ2-7, the complete variable domain is DVKVTQSSRYLVKRTGEKVFLECVQDMDHENMFWYRQDPGLGLRLIYFSYDVKMKEKGDIPEGYSVSREKKERFSLILESASTNQTSMYLCASSLAGGGAYEQYFGPGTRLTVT.

V gene TRBV7-7 combines with J gene TRBJ2-7, with 10 bases that match TRBD1. The CDR3 runs 15 residues. Germline V gives CDR1 SSHAT, CDR2 FNYEAQ (reference sequence). With V trimmed by 1 base and J by 2 bases, 2 bases remained unmatched. DNA of the CDR3: TGTGCCAGCAGCTTAGGGACAGGGGGGCCCTACGAGCAGTACTTC. Its translation: CASSLGTGGPYEQYF.

The DNA of the CDR3 is TGTGCCAGCAGCCTTCAAGGTAGCGGGAACGGCGGGGAGCTGTTTTTT. Its translation: CASSLQGSGNGGELFF. The chain has TRBV9 and TRBJ2-2; 8 bases align to TRBD2. This CDR3 comprises 16 residues. Germline V gene data show CDR1 as SGDLS and CDR2 as YYNGEE. The ends lost 4 bases at V and 7 bases at J; junction bases unmatched: 12.

This clone was detected once. J is TRBJ2-1 and V is TRBV18, with a possible D match to TRBD2 (5 bases). The CDR3 length is 15 residues. Trimming cost V 3 bases and J 5 bases, with 14 bases left between them. Germline lookup yields CDR1 KGHSH and CDR2 LQKENI. The CDR3, as DNA: TGTGCCAGCTCACCTACGTCGGGGTCAAACAATGAGCAGTTCTTC. Amino acid sequence: CASSPTSGSNNEQFF.

This rearrangement joins TRBV19 to TRBJ2-7; the match to TRBD1 covers 8 bases. Germline CDR1 and CDR2: LNHDA and SQIVND (reference sequence). The CDR3 is 15 amino acids. Trimming removed 10 bases from V and 7 bases from J; junction bases left unmatched: 18. The CDR3 protein is CATHRTGTGVKEQYF. CDR3 nucleotides: TGTGCCACCCATCGGACGGGGACAGGAGTAAAGGAGCAGTACTTC.

CDR3 amino acids: CASSLVRGGATYNEQFF. DNA for the CDR3: TGTGCCAGCAGCTTAGTACGAGGGGGGGCAACCTACAATGAGCAGTTCTTC. The chain uses TRBV13 and TRBJ2-1; D is possibly TRBD2 (7 bases). This CDR3 has 17 residues. Germline assignment: CDR1 PRHDT and CDR2 FYEKMQ (reference sequence). The germline V and J ends were trimmed by 1 base and 2 bases, with 15 bases remaining between them. Full variable domain (missing parts from reference TRBV13 and TRBJ2-1): AAGVIQSPRHLIKEKRETATLKCYPIPRHDTVYWYQQGPGQDPQFLISFYEKMQSDKGSIPDRFSAQQFSDYHSELNMSSLELGDSALYFCASSLVRGGATYNEQFFGPGTRLTVL.

The rearrangement joins TRBV3-1 (or the pseudogene TRBV3-2) to TRBJ1-5; D is unresolved. Germline V gene sequence: CDR1 LGHDT, CDR2 YNNKEL (reference sequence). V lost 4 bases and J 7 bases, leaving 14 bases between the germline ends. The CDR3 totals 14 residues. As DNA, the CDR3 is TGTGCCAGCAGCCGAGAGGTCCGTCGGCAGCCCCAGCATTTT. Amino acids: CASSREVRRQPQHF.

The chain couples TRBV15 to TRBJ2-2; weak D call: TRBD1 (6 bases). CDR3 length: 14 amino acids. Trimming left V 0 bases short and J 6 bases short, with 8 bases between. CDR1 is LNHNV and CDR2 is YYDKDF in the germline V gene (reference sequence). CDR3 bases: TGTGCCACCAGCAGAGATAGGGGGTCCGGGGAGCTGTTTTTT. Encoded protein: CATSRDRGSGELFF.

The J gene is TRBJ1-1, the V gene TRBV5-1; perhaps TRBD1 as D (5 bases). The CDR3 is made up of 15 amino acids. V lost 0 bases to trimming and J lost 1 base, with 10 bases between them. The germline gives CDR1 SGHRS, CDR2 YFSETQ. The CDR3 loop is CASSLGYGGNTEAFF. CDR3 DNA sequence: TGCGCCAGCAGCTTGGGGTACGGGGGGAACACTGAAGCTTTCTTT.

V and J are TRBV19 and TRBJ2-6, with TRBD1 matching over 11 bases. Trimming at V came to 1 base and at J to 0 bases, leaving 14 bases not matched to a gene. Looked up from germline, CDR1 is LNHDA and CDR2 is SQIVND (reference sequence). The CDR3 totals 22 residues. In nucleotides, the CDR3 is TGTGCCAGTAGTATAGGTTTAAGGACAGGGGGCGCGCGGAACTCTGGGGCCAACGTCCTGACTTTC. Translated, it gives CASSIGLRTGGARNSGANVLTF.

This chain joins TRBV9 and TRBJ2-2; D not certain. CDR3 length: 14 amino acids. Trimming took off 0 bases at V and 5 bases at J, with 8 bases between the two ends. Germline assignment: CDR1 SGDLS and CDR2 YYNGEE. CDR3 residues: CASSVDSRTGELFF. DNA for the CDR3: TGTGCCAGCAGCGTAGATTCCAGAACCGGGGAGCTGTTTTTT.

The chain couples TRBV4-3 to TRBJ2-3; 10 bases are a match to TRBD1. The trim removed 2 bases at V and 4 bases at J, leaving 6 bases unmatched. The CDR3 length is 16 residues. The germline V gene has CDR1 LGHNA and CDR2 YSLEER. DNA of the CDR3: TGCGCCAGCAGCCAAACGACAGGGGGCGGAGCAGATACGCAGTATTTT. This codes for CASSQTTGGGADTQYF.

The table lists this clone with a count of one. This rearrangement joins TRBV7-3 to TRBJ2-4; possible D gene TRBD1, 5 bases. V lost 5 bases to trimming and J lost 4 bases, with 18 bases between them. This CDR3 has 16 amino acids. Germline loops: CDR1 SGHTA, CDR2 FQGTGA. The CDR3 DNA follows: TGTGCCAGCAGCGGCTGGGGCAGCATGAATAAAAACATTCAGTACTTC. It yields the protein CASSGWGSMNKNIQYF.

V is TRBV5-8 and J is TRBJ2-3; the match to TRBD1 covers 7 bases. V was pared by 3 bases and J by 3 bases, with 10 bases of the junction left unmatched. Germline V gene data show CDR1 as SGHTS and CDR2 as YDEGEE. The CDR3 has 16 amino acids. Written as DNA, the CDR3 is TGTGCCAGCAGCTCCTACTCAGGGGGTGGAACAGATACGCAGTATTTT. Protein sequence: CASSSYSGGGTDTQYF.